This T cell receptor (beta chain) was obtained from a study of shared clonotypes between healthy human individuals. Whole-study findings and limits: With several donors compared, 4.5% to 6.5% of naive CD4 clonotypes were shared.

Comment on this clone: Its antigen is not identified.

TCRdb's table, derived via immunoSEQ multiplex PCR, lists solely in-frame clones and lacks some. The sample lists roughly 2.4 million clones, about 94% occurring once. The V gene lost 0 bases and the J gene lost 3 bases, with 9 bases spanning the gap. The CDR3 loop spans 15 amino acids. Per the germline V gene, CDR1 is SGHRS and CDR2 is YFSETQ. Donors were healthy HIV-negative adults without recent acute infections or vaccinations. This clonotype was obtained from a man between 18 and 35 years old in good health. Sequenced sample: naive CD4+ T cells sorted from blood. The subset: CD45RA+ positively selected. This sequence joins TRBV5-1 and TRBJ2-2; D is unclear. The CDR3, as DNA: TGCGCCAGCAGCTTGGGTCAGGAGCACACCGGGGAGCTGTTTTTT. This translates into CASSLGQEHTGELFF.